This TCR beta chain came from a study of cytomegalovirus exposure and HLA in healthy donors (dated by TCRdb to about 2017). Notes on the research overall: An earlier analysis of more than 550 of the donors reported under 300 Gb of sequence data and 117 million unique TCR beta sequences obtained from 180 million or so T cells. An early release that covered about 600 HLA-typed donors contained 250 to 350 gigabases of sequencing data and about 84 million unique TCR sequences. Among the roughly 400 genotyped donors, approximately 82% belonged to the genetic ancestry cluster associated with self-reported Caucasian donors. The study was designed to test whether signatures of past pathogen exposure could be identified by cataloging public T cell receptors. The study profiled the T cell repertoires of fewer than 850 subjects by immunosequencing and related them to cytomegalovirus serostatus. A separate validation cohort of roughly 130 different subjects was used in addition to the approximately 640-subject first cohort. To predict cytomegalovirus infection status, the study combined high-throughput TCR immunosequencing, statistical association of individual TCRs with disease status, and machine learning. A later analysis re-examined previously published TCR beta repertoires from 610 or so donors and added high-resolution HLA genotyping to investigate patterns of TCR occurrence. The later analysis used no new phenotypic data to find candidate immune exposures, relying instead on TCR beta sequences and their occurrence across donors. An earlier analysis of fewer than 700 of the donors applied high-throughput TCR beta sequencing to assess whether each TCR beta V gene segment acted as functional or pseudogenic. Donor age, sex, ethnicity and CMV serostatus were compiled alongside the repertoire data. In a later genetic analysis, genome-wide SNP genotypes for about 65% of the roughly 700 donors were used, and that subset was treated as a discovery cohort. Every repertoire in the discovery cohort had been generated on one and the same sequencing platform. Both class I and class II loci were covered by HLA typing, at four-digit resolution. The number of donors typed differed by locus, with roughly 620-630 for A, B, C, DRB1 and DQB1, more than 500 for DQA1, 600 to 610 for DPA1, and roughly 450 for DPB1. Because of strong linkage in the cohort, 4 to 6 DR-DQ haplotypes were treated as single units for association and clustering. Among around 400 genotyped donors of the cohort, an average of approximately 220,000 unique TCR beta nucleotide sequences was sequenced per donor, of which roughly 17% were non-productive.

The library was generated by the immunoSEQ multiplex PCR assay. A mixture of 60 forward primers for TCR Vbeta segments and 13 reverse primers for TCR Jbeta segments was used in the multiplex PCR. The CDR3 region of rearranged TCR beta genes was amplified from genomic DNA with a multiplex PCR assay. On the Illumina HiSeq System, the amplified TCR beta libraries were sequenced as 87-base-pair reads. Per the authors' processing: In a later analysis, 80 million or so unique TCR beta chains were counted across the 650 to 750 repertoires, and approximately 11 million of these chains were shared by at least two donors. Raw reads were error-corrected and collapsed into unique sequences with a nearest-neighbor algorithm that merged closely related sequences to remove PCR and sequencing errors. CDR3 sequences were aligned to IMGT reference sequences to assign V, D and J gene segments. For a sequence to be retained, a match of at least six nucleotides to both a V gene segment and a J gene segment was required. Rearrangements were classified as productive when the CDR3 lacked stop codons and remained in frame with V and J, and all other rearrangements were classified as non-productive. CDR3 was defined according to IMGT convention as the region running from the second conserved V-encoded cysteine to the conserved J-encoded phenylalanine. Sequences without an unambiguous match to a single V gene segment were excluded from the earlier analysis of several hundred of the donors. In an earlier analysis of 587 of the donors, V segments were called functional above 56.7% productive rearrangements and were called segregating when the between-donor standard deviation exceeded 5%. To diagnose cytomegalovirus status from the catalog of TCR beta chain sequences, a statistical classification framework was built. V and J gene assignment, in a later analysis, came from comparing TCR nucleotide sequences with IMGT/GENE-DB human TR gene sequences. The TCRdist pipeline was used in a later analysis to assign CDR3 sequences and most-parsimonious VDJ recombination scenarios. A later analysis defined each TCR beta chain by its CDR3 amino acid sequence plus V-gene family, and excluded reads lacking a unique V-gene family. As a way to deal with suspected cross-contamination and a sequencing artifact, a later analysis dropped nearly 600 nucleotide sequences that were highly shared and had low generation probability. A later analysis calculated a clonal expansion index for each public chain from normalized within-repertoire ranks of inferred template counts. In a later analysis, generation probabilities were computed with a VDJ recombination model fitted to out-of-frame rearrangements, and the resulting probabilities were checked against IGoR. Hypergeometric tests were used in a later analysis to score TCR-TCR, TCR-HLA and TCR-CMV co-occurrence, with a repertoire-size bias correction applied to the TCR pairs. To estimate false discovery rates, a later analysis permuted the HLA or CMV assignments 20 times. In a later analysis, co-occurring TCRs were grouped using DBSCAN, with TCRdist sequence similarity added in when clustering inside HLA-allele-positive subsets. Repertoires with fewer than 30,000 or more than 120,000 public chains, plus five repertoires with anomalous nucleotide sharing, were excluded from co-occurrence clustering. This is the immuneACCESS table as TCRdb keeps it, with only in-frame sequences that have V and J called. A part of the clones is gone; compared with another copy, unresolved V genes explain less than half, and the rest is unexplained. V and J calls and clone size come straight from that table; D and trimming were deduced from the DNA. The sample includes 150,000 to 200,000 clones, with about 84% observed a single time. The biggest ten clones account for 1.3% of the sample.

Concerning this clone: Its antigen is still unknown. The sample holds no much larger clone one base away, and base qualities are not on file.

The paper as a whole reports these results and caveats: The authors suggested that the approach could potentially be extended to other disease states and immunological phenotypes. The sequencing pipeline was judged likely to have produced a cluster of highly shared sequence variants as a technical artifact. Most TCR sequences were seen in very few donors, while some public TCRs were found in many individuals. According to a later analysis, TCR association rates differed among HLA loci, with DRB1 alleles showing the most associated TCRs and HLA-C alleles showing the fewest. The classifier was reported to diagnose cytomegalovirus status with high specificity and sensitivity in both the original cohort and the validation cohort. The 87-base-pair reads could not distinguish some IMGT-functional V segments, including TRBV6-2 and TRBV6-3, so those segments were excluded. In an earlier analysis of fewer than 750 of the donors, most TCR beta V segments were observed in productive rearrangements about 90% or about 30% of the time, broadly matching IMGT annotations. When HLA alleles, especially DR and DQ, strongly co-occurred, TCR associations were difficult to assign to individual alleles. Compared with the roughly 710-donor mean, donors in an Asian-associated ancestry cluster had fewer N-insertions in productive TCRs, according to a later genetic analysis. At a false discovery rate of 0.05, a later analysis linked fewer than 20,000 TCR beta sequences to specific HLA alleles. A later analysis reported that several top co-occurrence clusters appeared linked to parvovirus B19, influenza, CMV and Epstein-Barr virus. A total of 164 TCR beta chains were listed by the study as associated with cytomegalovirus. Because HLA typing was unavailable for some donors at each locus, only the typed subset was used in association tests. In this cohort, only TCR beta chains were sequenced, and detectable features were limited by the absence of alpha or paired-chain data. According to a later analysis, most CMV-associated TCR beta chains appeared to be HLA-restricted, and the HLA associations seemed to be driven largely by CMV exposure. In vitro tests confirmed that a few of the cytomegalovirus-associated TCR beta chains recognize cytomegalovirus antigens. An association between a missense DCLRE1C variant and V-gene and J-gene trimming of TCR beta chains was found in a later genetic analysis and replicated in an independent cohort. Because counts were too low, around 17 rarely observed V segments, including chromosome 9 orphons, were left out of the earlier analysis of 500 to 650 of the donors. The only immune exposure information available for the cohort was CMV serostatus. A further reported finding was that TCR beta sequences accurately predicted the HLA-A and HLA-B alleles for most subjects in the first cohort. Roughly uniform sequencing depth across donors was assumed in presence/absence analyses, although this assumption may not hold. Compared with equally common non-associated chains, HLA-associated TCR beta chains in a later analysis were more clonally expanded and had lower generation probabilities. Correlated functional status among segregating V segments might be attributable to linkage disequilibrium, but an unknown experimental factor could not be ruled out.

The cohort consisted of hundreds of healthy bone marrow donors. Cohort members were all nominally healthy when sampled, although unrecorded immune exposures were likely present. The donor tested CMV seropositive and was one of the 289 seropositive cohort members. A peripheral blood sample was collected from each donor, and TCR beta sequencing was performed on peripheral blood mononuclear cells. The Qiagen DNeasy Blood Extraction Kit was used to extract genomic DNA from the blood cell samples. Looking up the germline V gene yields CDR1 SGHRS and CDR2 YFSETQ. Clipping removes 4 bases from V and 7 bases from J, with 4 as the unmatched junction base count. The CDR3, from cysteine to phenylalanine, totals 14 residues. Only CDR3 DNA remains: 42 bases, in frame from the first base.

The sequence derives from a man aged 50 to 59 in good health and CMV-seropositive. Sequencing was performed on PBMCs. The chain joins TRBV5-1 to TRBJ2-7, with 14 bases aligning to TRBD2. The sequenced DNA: TGCGCCAGCAGCCCGGGGACTAGCGGGGGTGAGCAGTACTTC. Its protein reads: CASSPGTSGGEQYF.